This T cell receptor beta chain stems from a study of vaccination and CD4 T cells after COVID-19. Across the whole study: SARS-CoV-2, HCoV-NL63, HCoV-OC43 and HCoV-229E supplied the overlapping spike peptides used to stimulate cells. Each of the control cultures got a CEFX pool, an HIV-1 Nef pool, or no peptide.

Treatment meaning: 10-day PBMC culture with coronavirus spike peptide pools or control peptides (ViraFEST assay). This clonotype was seen a handful of times. Antigen: not known. Cultured CD4+ T-cell DNA underwent Oncomine TCR Beta short-read sequencing. Cultured CD4+ T cells were the source of extracted genomic DNA. A single record per CDR3 protein comes from TCRdb applying MiXCR to the PCR reads. The data hold thousands of distinct CDR3 sequences, with roughly 50% observed a single time. The CDR3 is 14 amino acids. Trimming removed 0 bases at V and 3 bases at J, with 9 bases between. The germline CDR1 and CDR2 sequences are DFQATT and SNEGSKA (reference sequence).

The clonotype comes from a human donor who had recovered from COVID-19. Sequencing was done on a sample of CD4+ T cells from blood, cultured in vitro. The rearrangement joins TRBV20-1 to TRBJ1-5, with D possibly matching TRBD1 (5 bases). DNA for the CDR3: TGCAGTGCTAGAGACGGCAGGGTCAATCAGCCCCAGCATTTT. This sequence encodes CSARDGRVNQPQHF.